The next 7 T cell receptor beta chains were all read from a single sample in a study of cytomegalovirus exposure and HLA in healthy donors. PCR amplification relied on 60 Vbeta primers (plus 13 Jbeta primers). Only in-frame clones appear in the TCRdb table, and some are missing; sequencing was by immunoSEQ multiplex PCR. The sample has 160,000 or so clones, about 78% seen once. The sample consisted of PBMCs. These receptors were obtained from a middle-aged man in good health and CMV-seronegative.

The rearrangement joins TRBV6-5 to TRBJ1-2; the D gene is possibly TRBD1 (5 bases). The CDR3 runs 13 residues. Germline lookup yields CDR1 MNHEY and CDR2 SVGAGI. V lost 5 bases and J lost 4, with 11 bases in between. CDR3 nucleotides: TGTGCCAGCAGTAAAAGAGACAGCTATGGCTACACCTTC. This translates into CASSKRDSYGYTF.

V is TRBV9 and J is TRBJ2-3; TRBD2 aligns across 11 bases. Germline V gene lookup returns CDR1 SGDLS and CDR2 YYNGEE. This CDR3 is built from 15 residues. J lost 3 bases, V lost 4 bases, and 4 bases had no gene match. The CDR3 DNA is TGTGCCAGCAGCCAAACTAGCGGGGGTACAGATACGCAGTATTTT. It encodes CASSQTSGGTDTQYF.

DNA of the CDR3: TGTGCCTGGAGAGAGACAGGGAAACACGAGCAGTACTTC. The encoded protein is CAWRETGKHEQYF. The chain employs TRBV30 and TRBJ2-5; TRBD1 aligns across 7 bases. The end of the DNA is better explained by TRBJ2-7, so the J call may be wrong. The germline V gene has CDR1 GTSNPN and CDR2 SVGIG (reference sequence). The CDR3 is made up of 13 amino acids.

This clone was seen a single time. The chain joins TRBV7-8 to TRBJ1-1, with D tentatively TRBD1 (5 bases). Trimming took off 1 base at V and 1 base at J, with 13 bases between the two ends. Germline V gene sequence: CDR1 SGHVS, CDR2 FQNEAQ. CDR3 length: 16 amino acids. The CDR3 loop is CASSLERARGNTEAFF. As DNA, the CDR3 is TGTGCCAGCAGCTTAGAAAGGGCTAGGGGGAACACTGAAGCTTTCTTT.

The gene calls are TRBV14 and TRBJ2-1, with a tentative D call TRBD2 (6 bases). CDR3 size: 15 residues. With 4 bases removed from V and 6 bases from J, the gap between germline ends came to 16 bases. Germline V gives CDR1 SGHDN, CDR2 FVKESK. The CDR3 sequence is CASSPGDGSGNEQFF. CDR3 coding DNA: TGTGCCAGCAGCCCGGGGGATGGGAGTGGCAATGAGCAGTTCTTC.

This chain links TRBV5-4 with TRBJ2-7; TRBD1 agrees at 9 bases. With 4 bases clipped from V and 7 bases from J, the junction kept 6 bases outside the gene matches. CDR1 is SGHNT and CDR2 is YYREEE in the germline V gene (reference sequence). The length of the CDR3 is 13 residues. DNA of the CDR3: TGTGCCAGCAGCCCCTGGACAGGGGAAGAGCAGTACTTC. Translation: CASSPWTGEEQYF.

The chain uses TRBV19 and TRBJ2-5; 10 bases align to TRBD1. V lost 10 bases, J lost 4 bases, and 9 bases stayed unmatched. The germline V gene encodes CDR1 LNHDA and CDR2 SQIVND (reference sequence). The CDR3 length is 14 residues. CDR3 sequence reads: CATSRQGAGETQYF. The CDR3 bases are TGTGCCACTTCTCGACAGGGGGCTGGAGAGACCCAGTACTTC.